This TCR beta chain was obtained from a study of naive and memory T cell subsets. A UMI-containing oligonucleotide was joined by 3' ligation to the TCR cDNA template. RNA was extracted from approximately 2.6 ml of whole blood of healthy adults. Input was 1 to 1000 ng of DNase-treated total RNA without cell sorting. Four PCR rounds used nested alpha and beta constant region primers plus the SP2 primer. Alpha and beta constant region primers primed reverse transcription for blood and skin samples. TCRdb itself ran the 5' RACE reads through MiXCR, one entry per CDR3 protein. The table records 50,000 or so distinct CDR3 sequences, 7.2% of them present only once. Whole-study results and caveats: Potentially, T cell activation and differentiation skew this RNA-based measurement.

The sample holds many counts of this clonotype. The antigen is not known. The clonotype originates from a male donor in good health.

DNA for the CDR3: TGTGCCAGCAGCCCCGGACGGTTAGCCAAAAACATTCAGTACTTC. Its translation is CASSPGRLAKNIQYF. V is TRBV6-1 and J is TRBJ2-4; no clear D. The V end lost 6 bases, the J end lost 0 bases, and 12 bases lay between the germline ends. This CDR3 spans 15 amino acids. Looked up from germline, CDR1 is MNHNS and CDR2 is SASEGT.